The 20 T cell receptor beta chains given below trace back to one sample, sequenced in a study of blood T cell repertoires in COVID-19. Method: immunoSEQ multiplex PCR; TCRdb's copy keeps in-frame clones and lacks some. The sample includes about 99,000 clones, 80% to 90% of them seen just once. Specimen: peripheral blood. The receptors derive from a man aged 80 or over with COVID-19, enrolled during active disease.

The rearrangement uses TRBV7-2 and TRBJ2-1, with D perhaps TRBD1 (6 bases). Trimming removed 0 bases at V and 7 bases at J, with 13 bases between. The germline CDR1 and CDR2 sequences are SGHTA and FQGNSA. This CDR3 contains 15 residues. In DNA, the CDR3 is TGTGCCAGCAGCTTAGCGCTTCAGGGGCAAAATGAGCAGTTCTTC. Its protein product is CASSLALQGQNEQFF. Full variable domain (outside the CDR3, taken from reference TRBV7-2 and TRBJ2-1): GAGVSQSPSNKVTEKGKDVELRCDPISGHTALYWYRQSLGQGLEFLIYFQGNSAPDKSGLPSDRFSAERTGGSVSTLTIQRTQQEDSAVYLCASSLALQGQNEQFFGPGTRLTVL.

The chain is built from TRBV3-1 (or the pseudogene TRBV3-2) and TRBJ1-6; 8 bases line up with TRBD1. The CDR3 is 20 amino acids. Germline CDR1 and CDR2: LGHDT and YNNKEL (reference sequence). Unmatched junction bases numbered 20, after V lost 5 bases and J lost 5 bases. DNA for the CDR3: TGTGCCAGCAGCTCCGGGACCGGGACAGGCTTAAATACTGATAATTCACCCCTCCACTTT. Protein: CASSSGTGTGLNTDNSPLHF.

The CDR3 DNA reads as TGTGCCAGCAGCCTACAGGGAAGCAATGAGCAGTTCTTC. It specifies CASSLQGSNEQFF. This chain links TRBV3-1 (or the pseudogene TRBV3-2) with TRBJ2-1; D might be TRBD1 (6 bases). With 4 bases removed from V and 6 bases from J, the gap between germline ends came to 10 bases. This CDR3 comprises 13 residues. CDR1 is LGHDT and CDR2 is YNNKEL in the germline V gene (reference sequence).

J is TRBJ1-1 and V is TRBV24-1, with D perhaps TRBD1 (6 bases). The ends were cut back, 12 bases at V and 5 bases at J, with 12 bases in the middle. CDR1 is KGHDR and CDR2 is SFDVKD in the germline V gene. The CDR3 loop spans 11 amino acids. The CDR3 coding sequence is TGTGCCGCCCACAGGGATACTGAAGCTTTCTTT. Protein sequence: CAAHRDTEAFF.

The CDR3 reads CASSVATGGSGTEAFF. CDR3 nucleotides: TGTGCCAGCAGCGTAGCCACAGGGGGATCGGGGACTGAAGCTTTCTTT. V usage is TRBV9 and J usage is TRBJ1-1, with TRBD1 matching over 8 bases. Per germline, CDR1 SGDLS and CDR2 YYNGEE. After removal of 0 bases from V and 5 bases from J, the junction contained 9 bases not matched to a gene. This CDR3 is 16 amino acids long.

J is TRBJ2-1 and V is TRBV7-9; TRBD1 might be the D (6 bases). Deletions cut 1 base from V and 6 bases from J, with 13 bases between. This CDR3 has 15 residues. CDR1 and CDR2 from the germline V gene are SEHNR and FQNEAQ (reference sequence). The chain's CDR3 is CASSLEGQGGNEQFF. Here the CDR3 DNA reads TGTGCCAGCAGCTTAGAGGGCCAAGGGGGCAATGAGCAGTTCTTC.

The chain employs TRBV6-2 or TRBV6-3 and TRBJ2-1, with D perhaps TRBD2 (6 bases). V was cut by 4 bases and J by 4 bases, with 11 bases left in between. There are 14 residues in the CDR3. Germline V gene data show CDR1 as MNHEY and CDR2 as SVGEGT. The CDR3 is CASSSGLRYNEQFF. The CDR3 bases are TGTGCCAGCAGTTCGGGACTTCGTTACAATGAGCAGTTCTTC.

The J gene is TRBJ2-5, the V gene TRBV3-1 (or the pseudogene TRBV3-2), with 12 bases fitting TRBD2. This CDR3 has 15 amino acids. The V gene end was trimmed by 7 bases and the J gene end by 5 bases; junction bases not matched to a gene: 8. Germline V gene lookup returns CDR1 LGHDT and CDR2 YNNKEL (reference sequence). In DNA, the CDR3 is TGTGCCAGCACCTCAGGACTAGCGGGGTTTGAGACCCAGTACTTC. As protein: CASTSGLAGFETQYF.

The chain links TRBV4-3 to TRBJ1-4; a weak D match, TRBD1 (6 bases). Trimming shortened V by 4 bases and J by 7 bases, and 16 bases separated the two germline ends. Germline CDR1 LGHNA, CDR2 YSLEER. The CDR3 covers 15 residues. CDR3 nucleotides: TGCGCCAGCAGCCCAGAGAGGGGGAGAAGTGAAAAACTGTTTTTT. Translating gives CASSPERGRSEKLFF.

In regard to this clone: This sample also contains other DNA sequences that code for the same CDR3. The chain carries TRBV6-5 and TRBJ2-7, with 9 bases that match TRBD1. V gave up 6 bases and J gave up 4 bases; unmatched junction bases: 1. From germline, CDR1 is MNHEY and CDR2 SVGAGI. This CDR3 region has 12 residues. The CDR3 sequence: CASRDRGYEQYF. The CDR3 bases are TGTGCCAGCAGGGACAGGGGTTACGAGCAGTACTTC.

The chain uses TRBV5-4 and TRBJ2-2; 10 nucleotides agree with TRBD2. Germline lookup yields CDR1 SGHNT and CDR2 YYREEE (reference sequence). CDR3 length: 15 residues. V shed 0 bases, J shed 4 bases, and the junction held 0 bases outside the gene matches. CDR3 loop: CASSLASGGTGELFF. The CDR3 nucleotides are TGTGCCAGCAGCTTGGCTAGCGGGGGCACCGGGGAGCTGTTTTTT.

As concerns this clone: Within the sample, other DNA sequences also encode this same CDR3. The chain links TRBV21-1 to TRBJ1-5; the tabulated D call, TRBD1, remains unverified against the DNA. TRBV21-1 is classified as a pseudogene. This CDR3 has 20 amino acids. CDR3 DNA sequence: TGTGCCAGCAGCAAGGAGCCGGGACACGGTTTGACCGGCAATGACCAGCCCCAGCATTTT. It encodes CASSKEPGHGLTGNDQPQHF.

This clone was counted at least ten times. The CDR3 protein is CATSDRGYEQYF. CDR3 nucleotide sequence: TGTGCCACCAGTGACAGGGGCTACGAGCAGTACTTC. V is TRBV24-1 and J is TRBJ2-7; TRBD1 might be the D (6 bases). The CDR3 extends over 12 amino acids. Germline V gives CDR1 KGHDR, CDR2 SFDVKD. V lost 4 bases and J 3 bases, leaving 6 bases between the germline ends.

In DNA form, the CDR3 reads TGCAGCGTTGGGGGGGGAAGCAATCAGCCCCAGCATTTT. Its protein is CSVGGGSNQPQHF. The rearrangement joins TRBV29-1 to TRBJ1-5, with D possibly being TRBD1 (5 bases). The V gene lost 4 bases and the J gene lost 1 base, with 8 bases spanning the gap. The V gene's germline CDR1 is SQVTM and CDR2 ANQGSEA. The CDR3 sequence is 13 residues long.

This chain links TRBV7-2 with TRBJ2-5; 7 bases match TRBD1. Looked up from germline, CDR1 is SGHTA and CDR2 is FQGNSA. The CDR3 is made up of 14 amino acids. V shed 5 bases, J shed 1 base, and the junction held 4 bases outside the gene matches. The CDR3 DNA is TGTGCCAGCAGCCTGCGGACAGGCCAAGAGACCCAGTACTTC. This sequence encodes CASSLRTGQETQYF.

The V gene is TRBV19, the J gene TRBJ1-5; 8 bases fit TRBD1. CDR1 is LNHDA, CDR2 SQIVND, per germline (reference sequence). This CDR3 region has 16 residues. Losses at the gene ends were 7 bases for V and 2 bases for J; bases not matched to a gene: 10. The CDR3 DNA reads TGTGCCAGTATGAGGACAGGGAGGTCGGGCAATCAGCCCCAGCATTTT. Its protein is CASMRTGRSGNQPQHF.

The J gene is TRBJ2-1, the V gene TRBV27; weak D call: TRBD1 (6 bases). The CDR3 totals 16 residues. Trimming removed 0 bases from V and 1 base from J, with 10 bases in between. The germline V gene has CDR1 MNHEY and CDR2 SMNVEV (reference sequence). CDR3 residues: CASSLSQGRSYNEQFF. CDR3 nucleotides: TGTGCCAGCAGTTTATCACAGGGTAGATCCTACAATGAGCAGTTCTTC.

This chain connects TRBV6-5 to TRBJ2-7; D is unresolved. V lost 6 bases, J lost 4 bases, and 16 bases lay in between. CDR3 length equals 14 residues. CDR1 is MNHEY and CDR2 is SVGAGI in the germline V gene. The CDR3 nucleotides are TGTGCCAGCAGGCCCCCGGGTAGCCGATACGAGCAGTACTTC. Encoded protein: CASRPPGSRYEQYF.

This clone was recorded only once. This sequence joins TRBV27 and TRBJ2-7; D remains unclear. V lost 3 bases and J 0 bases, leaving 12 bases between the germline ends. Germline values: CDR1 MNHEY, CDR2 SMNVEV (reference sequence). There are 15 residues in the CDR3. The CDR3 DNA follows: TGTGCCAGCAGTTTCCGTGGAGCTTTCTCCTACGAGCAGTACTTC. It translates to CASSFRGAFSYEQYF.

V and J are TRBV18 and TRBJ1-2; TRBD1 agrees at 7 bases. Germline-derived CDR1 and CDR2 are KGHSH and LQKENI. The J segment lost 4 bases and the V segment lost 2 bases, leaving 4 bases of the junction unmatched. The CDR3 consists of 14 residues. The CDR3 DNA sequence: TGTGCCAGCTCACCAGAACAGGGGATCTATGGCTACACCTTC. Translating it yields CASSPEQGIYGYTF.